This T cell receptor beta chain is from a study of T-cell reconstitution after alpha-beta-depleted transplantation in children. Preparation of the TCRbeta library was carried out with unique molecular identifiers. From the PCR reads, TCRdb called clonotypes with MiXCR, one entry per CDR3 protein. The sample yields approximately 640,000 distinct CDR3 sequences, roughly 15% seen once. Ten or more counts support this clonotype. V lost 7 bases and J lost 5; bases outside the gene matches: 7. The CDR3 runs 12 residues. CDR1 and CDR2 from the germline V gene are SQVTM and ANQGSEA. The clonotype originates from a human donor who donated a stem cell graft to a child with acute myeloid leukemia. The chain employs TRBV29-1 and TRBJ2-7; TRBD1 matches at 8 bases. Sequenced material: PBMCs from the stem cell graft donor, taken from the stem cell graft. The CDR3 protein is CSADRVCHEQYV. The CDR3 DNA reads TGCAGCGCGGACAGGGTTTGCCACGAGCAGTACGTC.